This TCR beta chain was found in a study of OX40 agonist ivuxolimab in advanced cancers. About the study: Patients received intravenous ivuxolimab every 2 weeks at 0.01 to 10 mg/kg. Each dose-escalation patient presented with hepatocellular carcinoma, melanoma, renal cell or head and neck cancer. Study-wide findings and caveats: Also present in some nonresponders was a low level of normalized T-cell clonal expansion.

The cohort excluded patients with autoimmune disease history or systemic immunosuppression. The protocol was immunoSEQ multiplex PCR, while the TCRdb copy is restricted to in-frame clones and leaves out a portion. The table records about 82,000 clones, around 84% of them present only once. There are 13 residues in the CDR3. Germline V lookup: CDR1 LNHDA, CDR2 SQIVND (reference sequence). V was clipped by 4 bases and J by 3 bases; unmatched bases: 2. This clone was seen only once. As yet, its antigen is unknown. The sequencing here drew on CD4+ or CD8+ T cells sorted from blood, taken in a trial of the OX40 agonist ivuxolimab. This sequence was found in an adult with an advanced solid tumor such as melanoma, head and neck, liver or kidney cancer. The rearrangement links TRBV19 to TRBJ1-2, with 7 bases fitting TRBD1. The CDR3 DNA is TGTGCCAGTAGTAGACAGGGTGACTATGGCTACACCTTC. Its protein product is CASSRQGDYGYTF.